These 15 T cell receptor beta chains originate from one sample sequenced in a study of neurological immune-mediated disorders. MiXCR was run by TCRdb on the 5' RACE reads, yielding one entry per CDR3 protein. The sample carries fewer than 75,000 distinct CDR3 sequences, about 4.9% recorded once. The sequenced material came from PBMCs. These receptors were taken from a man aged 25-40 years with multiple sclerosis.

Many counts were recorded for this clonotype. V and J are TRBV5-1 and TRBJ1-1; a weak D match, TRBD1 (5 bases). Germline V gene lookup returns CDR1 SGHRS and CDR2 YFSETQ. CDR3 length: 16 amino acids. V gave up 6 bases and J gave up 3 bases, with 21 bases separating them. CDR3 nucleotides: TGCGCCAGCACCTTATACGTAAGGGGCCGCGACACTGAAGCTTTCTTT. It is translated as CASTLYVRGRDTEAFF.

This clonotype showed up many times. The chain joins TRBV5-6 to TRBJ2-1, with a possible D match to TRBD1 (5 bases). Germline CDR1 is SGHDT and CDR2 is YYEEEE. V was shortened by 2 bases and J by 6 bases, with 21 bases between the two germline ends. This CDR3 has 17 amino acids. CDR3 protein: CASSLLDPGRQGNEQFF. The CDR3, as DNA: TGTGCCAGCAGCTTACTGGACCCCGGCCGGCAGGGCAATGAGCAGTTCTTC. Together with reference TRBV5-6 and TRBJ2-1, the CDR3 gives the full variable domain: DAGVTQSPTHLIKTRGQQVTLRCSPKSGHDTVSWYQQALGQGPQFIFQYYEEEERQRGNFPDRFSGHQFPNYSSELNVNALLLGDSALYLCASSLLDPGRQGNEQFFGPGTRLTVL.

Ten or more counts support this clonotype. The chain joins TRBV7-2 to TRBJ2-3; TRBD2 is a possible D gene (6 bases). The CDR3 contains 15 residues. V was trimmed by 5 bases and J by 1 base, leaving 13 bases between them. CDR1 is SGHTA, CDR2 FQGNSA, per germline. Written as DNA, the CDR3 is TGTGCCAGCAGCCTTCTCTGGGGGGGCACAGATACGCAGTATTTT. This encodes CASSLLWGGTDTQYF.

The sample holds many counts of this clonotype. The chain links TRBV7-7 to TRBJ2-1; D is unresolved. Germline V CDR1 and CDR2: SSHAT, FNYEAQ (reference sequence). V was clipped by 2 bases and J by 10 bases, with 12 bases between them. The length of the CDR3 is 13 residues. DNA of the CDR3: TGTGCCAGCAGCTTATACATCGGTCAAGAGCAGTTCTTC. Amino acids: CASSLYIGQEQFF.

This clonotype was counted many times. CDR3: CASSQGSGGGADTQYF. CDR3 DNA sequence: TGCGCCAGCAGCCAAGGGAGCGGGGGCGGGGCAGATACGCAGTATTTT. The chain joins TRBV4-1 to TRBJ2-3; TRBD2 matches 8 bases. The CDR3 spans 16 residues. Germline V gives CDR1 MGHRA, CDR2 YSYEKL. V trimming: 1 base; J trimming: 4 bases; junction bases outside the gene matches: 7.

This clonotype occurred a few times. The chain links TRBV5-1 to TRBJ2-7, with D possibly TRBD1 on 5 matching bases. Trimming shortened V by 3 bases and J by 5 bases, and 15 bases separated the two germline ends. Germline V gene lookup returns CDR1 SGHRS and CDR2 YFSETQ. The CDR3 extends over 14 amino acids. CDR3 region: CASSSGMAKDEQYF. In nucleotides, the CDR3 is TGCGCCAGCAGCTCAGGGATGGCTAAGGACGAGCAGTACTTC.

This clonotype was recorded many times. This chain joins TRBV29-1 and TRBJ2-6; D might be TRBD2 (6 bases). The V end was cut by 7 bases, the J end by 4 bases, with 11 bases between. From germline, CDR1 is SQVTM and CDR2 ANQGSEA. The CDR3 runs 13 residues. CDR3: CSARGRGANVLTF. The CDR3 nucleotides are TGCAGCGCCCGGGGGAGAGGGGCCAACGTCCTGACTTTC. Combining the CDR3 with reference TRBV29-1 and TRBJ2-6 gives the whole variable domain SAVISQKPSRDICQRGTSLTIQCQVDSQVTMMFWYRQQPGQSLTLIATANQGSEATYESGFVIDKFPISRPNLTFSTLTVSNMSPEDSSIYLCSARGRGANVLTFGAGSRLTVL.

This clonotype came up many times. The chain has TRBV29-1 and TRBJ2-3, with 9 bases aligning to TRBD1. Unmatched junction bases numbered 2, after V lost 4 bases and J lost 6 bases. CDR3 length equals 12 residues. In germline, CDR1 is SQVTM, CDR2 ANQGSEA. The CDR3 region is CSVGDRVDTQYF. The CDR3 coding sequence is TGCAGCGTTGGGGACAGGGTTGATACGCAGTATTTT.

This clonotype was recorded many times. CDR3 protein: CSARRETQYF. CDR3 bases: TGCAGTGCTCGACGAGAAACGCAGTATTTT. The chain recombines TRBV20-1 with TRBJ2-3; D ambiguous. V lost 5 bases and J lost 9, with 9 bases in between. Looked up from germline, CDR1 is DFQATT and CDR2 is SNEGSKA (reference sequence). The CDR3 has 10 amino acids.

This clonotype was found many times. The DNA for the CDR3 is TGCAGTGCTTCTCCGCACATGAACACTGAAGCTTTCTTT. Encoded protein: CSASPHMNTEAFF. The V gene is TRBV20-1, the J gene TRBJ1-1; D remains unclear. The CDR3 contains 13 residues. V lost 5 bases and J lost 0, with 10 bases in between. The V gene's germline CDR1 is DFQATT and CDR2 SNEGSKA (reference sequence).

This clonotype was recorded many times. This rearrangement joins TRBV5-1 to TRBJ2-7; possible D gene TRBD2, 5 bases. Per germline, CDR1 SGHRS and CDR2 YFSETQ. Deletions cut 1 base from V and 4 bases from J, with 9 bases between. This CDR3 spans 13 amino acids. The CDR3 DNA is TGCGCCAGCAGCTTGTTCACGGGGTACGAGCAGTACGTC. It specifies CASSLFTGYEQYV.

Many counts were recorded for this clonotype. J is TRBJ2-5 and V is TRBV5-1, with a weak D call TRBD2 (5 bases). Looked up from germline, CDR1 is SGHRS and CDR2 is YFSETQ. V shed 3 bases and J shed 7 bases, with 16 bases lying between them. The CDR3 totals 14 residues. CDR3 coding DNA: TGCGCCAGCAGCTCGACCCGGGAAATGGGGACCCAGTACTTC. Its protein is CASSSTREMGTQYF.

The CDR3 region has the DNA TGCAGTGCTAGACCTAATTACCCGACGAACACCGGGGAGCTGTTTTTT. Translation: CSARPNYPTNTGELFF. V is TRBV20-1 and J is TRBJ2-2; D ambiguous. The CDR3 runs 16 residues. The V end lost 2 bases, the J end lost 0 bases, and 13 bases lay between the germline ends. Germline CDR1 DFQATT, CDR2 SNEGSKA (reference sequence).

This clonotype has a count of ten or more. V and J are TRBV20-1 and TRBJ2-7, with D tentatively TRBD2 (6 bases). Germline V gives CDR1 DFQATT, CDR2 SNEGSKA (reference sequence). Trimming took 5 bases from V and 9 from J, leaving 17 bases between them. The CDR3 sequence is 12 residues long. CDR3 nucleotide sequence: TGCAGTGCTGGACCTCGGGGGTCGAGGCAGTACTTC. Its protein product is CSAGPRGSRQYF.

Ten or more counts support this clonotype. This chain joins TRBV7-3 and TRBJ2-3; unclear D gene. With 0 bases removed from V and 1 base from J, the gap between germline ends came to 8 bases. CDR3 length: 15 residues. Germline loops: CDR1 SGHTA, CDR2 FQGTGA. The CDR3 sequence is CASSLTPWGTDTQYF. The CDR3 DNA is TGTGCCAGCAGCTTAACGCCCTGGGGCACAGATACGCAGTATTTT.